The 29 T cell receptor beta chains in this list originate from one sample, sequenced in a study of CD4 T cells in relation to SARS-CoV-2 and coronaviruses (dated by TCRdb to the early 2020s). Their specific antigens are unknown. The method behind the library was the immunoSEQ multiplex PCR assay. TCRdb holds this immuneACCESS table with in-frame rearrangements only. Some clones are missing; in checked studies, unresolved V genes explain under half, and the rest has no known cause. For this sample there are 30,000 to 45,000 clones; 77% appear just once. Jointly, the top ten make up over 20% of the sample. Sequenced input: memory CD4+ T cells from PBMCs, cultured in vitro. The cell subset or site label, as the study defines it: memory (non-naive) CD4+ T cells. All receptors derive from an adult with COVID-19.

V usage is TRBV28 and J usage is TRBJ1-5; unclear D gene. The germline CDR1 and CDR2 sequences are MDHEN and SYDVKM. V shed 7 bases and J shed 7 bases, with 20 bases lying between them. The CDR3 has 15 residues. This CDR3 is CASNENEGRRQPQHF. Here the CDR3 DNA reads TGTGCCAGCAACGAAAACGAGGGAAGGCGCCAGCCCCAGCATTTT.

V usage is TRBV6-5 and J usage is TRBJ2-5; D gene unclear. The CDR3 spans 13 residues. Germline assignment: CDR1 MNHEY and CDR2 SVGAGI. The ends were cut back, 1 base at V and 5 bases at J, with 8 bases in the middle. CDR3 loop: CASSYWLGETQYF. The DNA for the CDR3 is TGTGCCAGCAGTTACTGGTTAGGTGAGACCCAGTACTTC.

V gene TRBV4-3 combines with J gene TRBJ1-2, with D tentatively TRBD1 (6 bases). The CDR3 extends over 16 amino acids. The germline V gene has CDR1 LGHNA and CDR2 YSLEER. V lost 0 bases and J lost 4, with 15 bases in between. CDR3 in amino acids: CASSQDWGLQGYGYTF. CDR3 nucleotide sequence: TGCGCCAGCAGCCAAGACTGGGGGCTACAGGGCTATGGCTACACCTTC.

The chain is built from TRBV19 and TRBJ1-5; 7 bases align to TRBD1. The CDR3 has 15 residues. V lost 7 bases to trimming and J lost 6 bases; unmatched junction nucleotides: 12. The germline V gene encodes CDR1 LNHDA and CDR2 SQIVND (reference sequence). The CDR3 nucleotides are TGTGCCAGTAACCTTGCAGGGGGGGGCGGTCAGCCCCAGCATTTT. This gives the protein CASNLAGGGGQPQHF.

This rearrangement joins TRBV18 to TRBJ1-5; 7 bases map to TRBD1. The V gene's germline CDR1 is KGHSH and CDR2 LQKENI. The V segment lost 6 bases and the J segment 7 bases; nucleotides outside the gene matches: 12. The CDR3 has 15 residues. CDR3 amino acids: CASSPTGDDFQPQHF. CDR3 nucleotides: TGTGCCAGCTCTCCTACAGGGGACGATTTCCAGCCCCAGCATTTT. The complete variable domain, with remaining parts taken from reference TRBV18 and TRBJ1-5, reads NAGVMQNPRHLVRRRGQEARLRCSPMKGHSHVYWYRQLPEEGLKFMVYLQKENIIDESGMPKERFSAEFPKEGPSILRIQQVVRGDSAAYFCASSPTGDDFQPQHFGDGTRLSIL.

This chain links TRBV27 with TRBJ2-7; tentatively, D is TRBD2 (6 bases). The CDR3 has 16 amino acids. V was pared by 6 bases and J by 0 bases, with 18 bases between. Looked up from germline, CDR1 is MNHEY and CDR2 is SMNVEV (reference sequence). CDR3 amino acids: CASRRGLTPSSYEQYF. Here the CDR3 DNA reads TGTGCCAGCAGACGAGGACTAACCCCAAGCTCCTACGAGCAGTACTTC.

This clone occurred a few times. The rearrangement links TRBV7-9 to TRBJ1-2; D may be TRBD1 (6 bases). The ends were cut back, 1 base at V and 4 bases at J, with 13 bases in the middle. Germline CDR1 SEHNR, CDR2 FQNEAQ (reference sequence). The CDR3 consists of 15 residues. The CDR3 region has the DNA TGTGCCAGCAGCTTAGGCGAGGGGGTGGTCTATGGCTACACCTTC. Its translation: CASSLGEGVVYGYTF. The complete variable domain, with remaining parts taken from reference TRBV7-9 and TRBJ1-2, reads DTGVSQNPRHKITKRGQNVTFRCDPISEHNRLYWYRQTLGQGPEFLTYFQNEAQLEKSRLLSDRFSAERPKGSFSTLEIQRTEQGDSAMYLCASSLGEGVVYGYTFGSGTRLTVV.

The genes are TRBV28 and TRBJ2-3; the match to TRBD2 covers 14 bases. The CDR3 is 16 amino acids. Unmatched junction bases numbered 5, after V lost 6 bases and J lost 3 bases. Germline-derived CDR1 and CDR2 are MDHEN and SYDVKM. DNA of the CDR3: TGTGCCAGCAGACCCGGGACTAGCGGGAGAACAGATACGCAGTATTTT. This sequence encodes CASRPGTSGRTDTQYF.

This rearrangement joins TRBV18 to TRBJ1-4, with 7 bases aligning to TRBD1. The CDR3 covers 15 residues. The V gene's germline CDR1 is KGHSH and CDR2 LQKENI. V gave up 5 bases and J gave up 4 bases; unmatched junction bases: 7. The CDR3: CASSGSGQFNEKLFF. In DNA form, the CDR3 reads TGTGCCAGCTCAGGTTCGGGACAGTTTAATGAAAAACTGTTTTTT.

This chain links TRBV4-2 with TRBJ2-5; 11 positions match TRBD1. The CDR3 is made up of 17 amino acids. Germline loops: CDR1 LGHNA, CDR2 YNFKEQ. The J segment lost 4 bases and the V segment lost 2 bases, leaving 9 bases of the junction unmatched. The CDR3, as DNA: TGTGCCAGCAGCCAAAAGGGCCCGGGACAGGGGGGAGAGACCCAGTACTTC. Residues: CASSQKGPGQGGETQYF.

This clone has more than one count but fewer than ten. This CDR3 reads CASNRAGVSQPQHF. The CDR3 DNA sequence: TGTGCCAGCAATCGGGCAGGGGTTAGCCAGCCCCAGCATTTT. This chain connects TRBV28 to TRBJ1-5, with D tentatively TRBD1 (6 bases). Germline values: CDR1 MDHEN, CDR2 SYDVKM. V lost 7 bases and J lost 7, with 17 bases in between. The CDR3 contains 14 residues. Full variable domain (remainder filled in from reference TRBV28 and TRBJ1-5): DVKVTQSSRYLVKRTGEKVFLECVQDMDHENMFWYRQDPGLGLRLIYFSYDVKMKEKGDIPEGYSVSREKKERFSLILESASTNQTSMYLCASNRAGVSQPQHFGDGTRLSIL.

This clone was detected a few times. The V call is TRBV7-9, the J call TRBJ2-7, with no clear D. CDR3 length equals 15 residues. Germline-derived CDR1 and CDR2 are SEHNR and FQNEAQ (reference sequence). The V gene lost 5 bases and the J gene lost 6 bases, with 20 bases spanning the gap. For the CDR3, the DNA is TGTGCCAGCAGCCCTTCTCATCTTGGAGCCATCGAGCAGTACTTC. Residues: CASSPSHLGAIEQYF.

This clone was picked up a small number of times. The rearrangement joins TRBV7-9 to TRBJ1-4; tentatively, D is TRBD1 (6 bases). CDR3 size: 13 residues. From germline, CDR1 is SEHNR and CDR2 FQNEAQ (reference sequence). V was shortened by 4 bases and J by 8 bases, with 11 bases between the two germline ends. The DNA for the CDR3 is TGTGCCAGCAGCTATACAGGGAGCGAAAAACTGTTTTTT. Encoded protein: CASSYTGSEKLFF.

This chain joins TRBV6-2 or TRBV6-3 and TRBJ2-3; D call uncertain. V gave up 1 base and J gave up 2 bases, with 1 base separating them. The V gene's germline CDR1 is MNHEY and CDR2 SVGEGT. The CDR3 is 12 residues long. The CDR3 nucleotides read TGTGCCAGCAGTTACTACACAGATACGCAGTATTTT. It encodes CASSYYTDTQYF.

V usage is TRBV7-3 and J usage is TRBJ2-2; 14 nucleotides agree with TRBD2. The germline V gene has CDR1 SGHTA and CDR2 FQGTGA. The CDR3 contains 16 residues. Germline trimming cut 5 bases from V and 8 bases from J; bases unmatched to any gene: 7. CDR3: CASSPGTSGSPGELFF. The CDR3 nucleotides read TGTGCCAGCAGCCCCGGGACTAGCGGGAGTCCTGGGGAGCTGTTTTTT.

This clone was recorded a few times. The V gene is TRBV25-1, the J gene TRBJ1-1; TRBD1 aligns across 10 bases. This CDR3 region has 17 residues. CDR1 MGHDK and CDR2 SYGVNS come from the germline V gene. Germline trimming cut 4 bases from V and 3 bases from J; bases unmatched to any gene: 11. The CDR3 sequence is CASSVGPRQGADTEAFF. The CDR3 DNA sequence: TGTGCCAGCAGTGTTGGGCCCCGACAGGGGGCGGACACTGAAGCTTTCTTT. The whole variable domain, filled in from reference TRBV25-1 and TRBJ1-1, reads EADIYQTPRYLVIGTGKKITLECSQTMGHDKMYWYQQDPGMELHLIHYSYGVNSTEKGDLSSESTVSRIRTEHFPLTLESARPSHTSQYLCASSVGPRQGADTEAFFGQGTRLTVV.

The V gene is TRBV9, the J gene TRBJ2-7; no clear D. Germline values: CDR1 SGDLS, CDR2 YYNGEE. The CDR3 loop spans 14 amino acids. V dropped 0 bases and J dropped 3 bases, with 10 bases sitting between them. In DNA, the CDR3 is TGTGCCAGCAGCGTAGGGTGGGCGGACTACGAGCAGTACTTC. Translation: CASSVGWADYEQYF. The whole variable domain, remainder taken from reference TRBV9 and TRBJ2-7, is DSGVTQTPKHLITATGQRVTLRCSPRSGDLSVYWYQQSLDQGLQFLIQYYNGEERAKGNILERFSAQQFPDLHSELNLSSLELGDSALYFCASSVGWADYEQYFGPGTRLTVT.

With respect to this clone: The junction differs from germline at one of its ends, possibly a read error. The chain uses TRBV11-3 and TRBJ2-7, with D possibly matching TRBD2 (6 bases). CDR1 SGHNT and CDR2 YENEEA come from the germline V gene. The CDR3 is 11 residues long. CDR3 in DNA: TGTGCCAGCAGCTTATGCCTAGCGTGCGACTTC. Protein product: CASSLCLACDF. The full variable domain, with the rest looked up from reference TRBV11-3 and TRBJ2-7, is EAGVVQSPRYKIIEKKQPVAFWCNPISGHNTLYWYLQNLGQGPELLIRYENEEAVDDSQLPKDRFSAERLKGVDSTLKIQPAELGDSAVYLCASSLCLACDFGPGTRLTVT.

The chain recombines TRBV28 with TRBJ2-5, with D possibly called TRBD1 or TRBD2 (5 bases each). Germline CDR1 reads MDHEN; CDR2 reads SYDVKM. The CDR3 is 16 amino acids. With 7 bases removed from V and 5 bases from J, the gap between germline ends came to 23 bases. The CDR3 DNA reads as TGTGCCAGCACCCGTTTGTCGGGGCGAGCGATGGAGACCCAGTACTTC. Translated: CASTRLSGRAMETQYF.

The chain has TRBV7-3 and TRBJ2-1; unclear D gene. Trimming took off 0 bases at V and 10 bases at J, with 10 bases between the two ends. Germline CDR1 reads SGHTA; CDR2 reads FQGTGA. The CDR3 loop spans 13 amino acids. The CDR3 region has the DNA TGTGCCAGCAGCTTAACGGGCGCTGCGGAGCAGTTCTTC. Its translation is CASSLTGAAEQFF.

This chain uses TRBV29-1 with TRBJ2-5; 8 bases are a match to TRBD1. V lost 5 bases to trimming and J lost 5 bases; unmatched junction nucleotides: 7. The germline V gene has CDR1 SQVTM and CDR2 ANQGSEA. The CDR3 loop spans 13 amino acids. The CDR3 loop reads CSVSPRTGETQYF. CDR3 bases: TGCAGCGTTTCCCCCCGGACAGGGGAGACCCAGTACTTC.

V is TRBV4-1 and J is TRBJ2-3; 8 nucleotides agree with TRBD2. V gave up 4 bases and J gave up 4 bases; unmatched junction bases: 10. The germline CDR1 and CDR2 sequences are MGHRA and YSYEKL. The CDR3 is made up of 16 amino acids. CDR3 DNA sequence: TGCGCCAGCAGCCCGTTCGCAGCGGGGGAGGCAGATACGCAGTATTTT. This sequence encodes CASSPFAAGEADTQYF.

This chain uses TRBV5-5 with TRBJ2-6; TRBD1 agrees at 7 bases. Germline V CDR1 and CDR2: SGHKS, YYEKEE (reference sequence). This CDR3 spans 16 amino acids. The trim removed 2 bases at V and 0 bases at J, leaving 2 bases unmatched. Here the CDR3 reads CASSLQGHSGANVLTF. CDR3 DNA: TGTGCCAGCAGCTTACAGGGGCACTCTGGGGCCAACGTCCTGACTTTC.

The chain carries TRBV20-1 and TRBJ1-1; D gene unclear. Germline V gives CDR1 DFQATT, CDR2 SNEGSKA (reference sequence). This CDR3 comprises 10 residues. V was trimmed by 2 bases and J by 3 bases, leaving 1 base between them. The CDR3 nucleotides are TGCAGTGCTAGACACACTGAAGCTTTCTTT. Translating gives CSARHTEAFF.

The chain recombines TRBV4-1 with TRBJ2-2, with 9 bases fitting TRBD1. The CDR3 covers 21 residues. V trimming: 0 bases; J trimming: 1 base; junction bases outside the gene matches: 15. In germline, CDR1 is MGHRA, CDR2 YSYEKL. In nucleotides, the CDR3 is TGCGCCAGCAGCCAAGATCCCACCGGGACAGGGACTCGGAGGAACACCGGGGAGCTGTTTTTT. This gives the protein CASSQDPTGTGTRRNTGELFF.

This chain joins TRBV7-9 and TRBJ2-5, with TRBD2 as a possible D gene (5 bases). The CDR3 consists of 16 residues. V was cut by 5 bases and J by 5 bases, with 21 bases left in between. Germline lookup yields CDR1 SEHNR and CDR2 FQNEAQ (reference sequence). CDR3 in amino acids: CASSPPIIDREETQYF. The CDR3 bases are TGTGCCAGCAGCCCACCCATTATAGATAGGGAGGAGACCCAGTACTTC.

This clone was seen once. The chain has TRBV4-1 and TRBJ2-3, with a weak D call TRBD2 (5 bases). This CDR3 spans 18 amino acids. In germline, CDR1 is MGHRA, CDR2 YSYEKL. V was trimmed by 1 base and J by 0 bases, leaving 17 bases between them. The CDR3 region has the DNA TGCGCCAGCAGCCAAGTTTTAAGGAGGCCCTCTAGCACAGATACGCAGTATTTT. Residues: CASSQVLRRPSSTDTQYF.

The chain carries TRBV9 and TRBJ1-4, with D perhaps matching TRBD1 (6 bases). The V gene lost 0 bases and the J gene lost 8 bases, with 14 bases spanning the gap. The germline V gene has CDR1 SGDLS and CDR2 YYNGEE. CDR3 length equals 15 residues. The CDR3 sequence is CASSVEGGLNEKLFF. In DNA, the CDR3 is TGTGCCAGCAGCGTAGAGGGGGGGTTAAACGAAAAACTGTTTTTT.

This clone was found a few times. V is TRBV7-7 and J is TRBJ2-2, with 11 bases that match TRBD1. This CDR3 spans 15 amino acids. Germline assignment: CDR1 SSHAT and CDR2 FNYEAQ (reference sequence). V was clipped by 5 bases and J by 6 bases; unmatched bases: 5. CDR3: CASSPDRGHPGELFF. The CDR3 nucleotides read TGTGCCAGCAGCCCGGACAGGGGGCATCCCGGGGAGCTGTTTTTT. Using reference TRBV7-7 and TRBJ2-2 for the parts outside the CDR3, the full variable domain is GAGVSQSPRYKVTKRGQDVTLRCDPISSHATLYWYQQALGQGPEFLTYFNYEAQPDKSGLPSDRFSAERPEGSISTLTIQRTEQRDSAMYRCASSPDRGHPGELFFGEGSRLTVL.